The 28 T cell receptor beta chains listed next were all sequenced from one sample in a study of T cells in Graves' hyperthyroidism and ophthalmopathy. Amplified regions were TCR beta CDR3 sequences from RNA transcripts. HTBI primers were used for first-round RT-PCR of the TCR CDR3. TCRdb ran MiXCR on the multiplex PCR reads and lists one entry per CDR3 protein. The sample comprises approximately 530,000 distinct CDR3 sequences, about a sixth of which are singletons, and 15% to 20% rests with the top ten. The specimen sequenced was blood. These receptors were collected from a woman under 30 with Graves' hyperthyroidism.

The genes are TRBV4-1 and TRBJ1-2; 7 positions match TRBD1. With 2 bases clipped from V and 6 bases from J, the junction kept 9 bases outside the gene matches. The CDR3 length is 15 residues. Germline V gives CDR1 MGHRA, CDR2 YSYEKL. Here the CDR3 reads CASSQPTGQINGYTF. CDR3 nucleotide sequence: TGCGCCAGCAGCCAACCCACGGGACAGATAAATGGCTACACCTTC.

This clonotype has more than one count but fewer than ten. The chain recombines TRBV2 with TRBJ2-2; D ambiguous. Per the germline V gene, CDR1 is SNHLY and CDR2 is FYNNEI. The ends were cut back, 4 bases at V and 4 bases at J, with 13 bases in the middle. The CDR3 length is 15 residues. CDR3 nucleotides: TGTGCCAGCAGTGGTGGGGTTTTGAGCACCGGGGAGCTGTTTTTT. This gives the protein CASSGGVLSTGELFF.

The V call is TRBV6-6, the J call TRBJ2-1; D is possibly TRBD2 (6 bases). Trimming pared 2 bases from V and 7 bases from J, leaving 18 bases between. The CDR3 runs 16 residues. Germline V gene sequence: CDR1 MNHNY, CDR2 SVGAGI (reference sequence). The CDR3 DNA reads TGTGCCAGCAGTTACGGGACTGATGTGTGGGAGAATGAGCAGTTCTTC. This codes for CASSYGTDVWENEQFF.

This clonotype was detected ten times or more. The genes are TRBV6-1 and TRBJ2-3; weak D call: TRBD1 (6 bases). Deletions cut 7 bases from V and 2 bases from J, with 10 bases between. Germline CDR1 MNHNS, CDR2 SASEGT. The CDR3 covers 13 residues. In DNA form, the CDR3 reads TGTGCCAGCACAGGGGACCTCACAGATACGCAGTATTTT. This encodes CASTGDLTDTQYF.

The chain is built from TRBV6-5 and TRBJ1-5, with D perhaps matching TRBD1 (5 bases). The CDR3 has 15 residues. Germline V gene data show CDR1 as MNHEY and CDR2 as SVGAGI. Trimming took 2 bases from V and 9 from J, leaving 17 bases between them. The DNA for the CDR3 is TGTGCCAGCAGTTACGGGGCGGCCGGGGATCGGCCCCAGCATTTT. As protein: CASSYGAAGDRPQHF.

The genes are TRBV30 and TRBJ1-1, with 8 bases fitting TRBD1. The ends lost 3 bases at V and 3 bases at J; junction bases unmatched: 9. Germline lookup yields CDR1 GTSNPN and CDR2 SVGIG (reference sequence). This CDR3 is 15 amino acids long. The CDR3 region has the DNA TGTGCCTGGAGCGACAGGGGCAACCGGTACACTGAAGCTTTCTTT. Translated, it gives CAWSDRGNRYTEAFF.

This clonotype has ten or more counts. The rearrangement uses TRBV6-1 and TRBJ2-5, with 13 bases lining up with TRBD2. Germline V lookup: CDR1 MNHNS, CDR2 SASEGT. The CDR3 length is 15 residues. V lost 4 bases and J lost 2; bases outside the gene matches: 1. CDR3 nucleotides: TGTGCCAGCAGTGGACTAGCGGGAGGACAAGAGACCCAGTACTTC. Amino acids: CASSGLAGGQETQYF.

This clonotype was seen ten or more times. The CDR3 sequence: CSARDWSGGPKEQFF. In DNA form, the CDR3 reads TGCAGTGCTAGAGATTGGAGCGGGGGGCCCAAAGAGCAGTTCTTC. The chain combines TRBV20-1 with TRBJ2-1; 9 bases are shared with TRBD2. Looked up from germline, CDR1 is DFQATT and CDR2 is SNEGSKA (reference sequence). Trimming took 0 bases from V and 10 from J; bases not matched to a gene: 10. The CDR3 consists of 15 residues.

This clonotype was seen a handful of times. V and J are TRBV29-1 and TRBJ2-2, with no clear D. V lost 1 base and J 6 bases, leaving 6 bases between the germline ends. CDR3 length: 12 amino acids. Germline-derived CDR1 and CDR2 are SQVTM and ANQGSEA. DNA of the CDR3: TGCAGCGTTGAAGGAGGCCCCGGGGAGCTGTTTTTT. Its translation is CSVEGGPGELFF.

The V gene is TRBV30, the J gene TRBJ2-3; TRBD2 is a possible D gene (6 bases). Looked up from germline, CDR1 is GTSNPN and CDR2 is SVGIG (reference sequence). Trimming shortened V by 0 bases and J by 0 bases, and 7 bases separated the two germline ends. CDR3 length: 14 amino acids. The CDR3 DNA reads TGTGCCTGGAGTGTACTAGCTAGCACAGATACGCAGTATTTT. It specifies CAWSVLASTDTQYF.

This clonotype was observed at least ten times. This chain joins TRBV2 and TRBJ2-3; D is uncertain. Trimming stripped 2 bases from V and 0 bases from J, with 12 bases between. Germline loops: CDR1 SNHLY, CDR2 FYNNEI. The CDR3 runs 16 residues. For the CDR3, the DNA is TGTGCCAGCAGTGAAACGGCAACAGCAAGCACAGATACGCAGTATTTT. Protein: CASSETATASTDTQYF.

CDR3 sequence reads: CASSQEAGGDEQYF. Here the CDR3 DNA reads TGCGCCAGCAGCCAAGAGGCAGGGGGCGACGAGCAGTACTTC. This chain connects TRBV4-3 to TRBJ2-7, with TRBD1 matching 8 bases. Losses at the gene ends were 0 bases for V and 5 bases for J; bases not matched to a gene: 3. There are 14 residues in the CDR3. Germline CDR1 is LGHNA and CDR2 is YSLEER.

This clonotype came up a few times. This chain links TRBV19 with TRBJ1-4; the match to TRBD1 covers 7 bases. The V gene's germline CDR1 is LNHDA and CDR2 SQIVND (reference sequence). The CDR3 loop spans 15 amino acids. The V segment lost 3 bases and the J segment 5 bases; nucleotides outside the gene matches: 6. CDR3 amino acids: CASSIRAGGNEKLFF. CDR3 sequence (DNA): TGTGCCAGTAGTATCAGGGCAGGGGGAAATGAAAAACTGTTTTTT.

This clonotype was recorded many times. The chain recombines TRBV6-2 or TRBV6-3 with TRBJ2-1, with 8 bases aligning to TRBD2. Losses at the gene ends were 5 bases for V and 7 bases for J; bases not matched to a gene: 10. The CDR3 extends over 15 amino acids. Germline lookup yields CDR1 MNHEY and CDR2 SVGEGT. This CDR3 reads CASSQRGRTLNEQFF. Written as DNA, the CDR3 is TGTGCCAGCAGTCAGCGGGGGAGGACTCTTAATGAGCAGTTCTTC.

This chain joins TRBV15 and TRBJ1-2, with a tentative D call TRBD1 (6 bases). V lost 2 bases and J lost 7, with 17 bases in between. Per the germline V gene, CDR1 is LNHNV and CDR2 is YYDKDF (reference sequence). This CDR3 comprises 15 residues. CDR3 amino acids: CATSRNPGQTGGYTF. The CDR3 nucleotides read TGTGCCACCAGCAGAAATCCGGGACAAACTGGTGGCTACACCTTC.

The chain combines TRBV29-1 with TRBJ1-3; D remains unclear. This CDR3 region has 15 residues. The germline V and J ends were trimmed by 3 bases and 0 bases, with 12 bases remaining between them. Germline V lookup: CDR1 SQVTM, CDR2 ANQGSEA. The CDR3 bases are TGCAGCGTTGATGTAGGGAGCCGCTCTGGAAACACCATATATTTT. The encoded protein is CSVDVGSRSGNTIYF.

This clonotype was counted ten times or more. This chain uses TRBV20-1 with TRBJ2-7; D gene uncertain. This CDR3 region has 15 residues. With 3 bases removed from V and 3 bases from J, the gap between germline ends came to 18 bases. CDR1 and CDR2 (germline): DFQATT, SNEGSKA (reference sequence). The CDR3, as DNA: TGCAGTGCTAGCCCTACCATTGGGCCTGGCTACGAGCAGTACTTC. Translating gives CSASPTIGPGYEQYF.

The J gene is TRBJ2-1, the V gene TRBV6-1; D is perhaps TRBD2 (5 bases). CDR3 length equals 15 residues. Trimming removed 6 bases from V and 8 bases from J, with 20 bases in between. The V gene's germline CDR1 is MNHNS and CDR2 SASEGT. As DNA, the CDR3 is TGTGCCAGCAGACCCGACGAACTAGGCGTCTATGAGCAGTTCTTC. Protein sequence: CASRPDELGVYEQFF.

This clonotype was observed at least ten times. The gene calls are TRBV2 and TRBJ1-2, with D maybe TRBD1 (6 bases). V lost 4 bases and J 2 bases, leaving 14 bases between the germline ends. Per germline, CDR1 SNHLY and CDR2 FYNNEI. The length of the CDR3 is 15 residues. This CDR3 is CASSGQAGTNYGYTF. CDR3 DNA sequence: TGTGCCAGCAGTGGTCAGGCAGGGACAAACTATGGCTACACCTTC.

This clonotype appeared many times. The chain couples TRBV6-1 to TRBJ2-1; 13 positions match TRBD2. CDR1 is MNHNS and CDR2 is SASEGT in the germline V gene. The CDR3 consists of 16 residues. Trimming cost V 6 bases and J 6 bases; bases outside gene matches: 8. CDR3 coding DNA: TGTGCCAGCAGGCATCAGACTAGCGGGAGGCCCAATGAGCAGTTCTTC. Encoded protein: CASRHQTSGRPNEQFF.

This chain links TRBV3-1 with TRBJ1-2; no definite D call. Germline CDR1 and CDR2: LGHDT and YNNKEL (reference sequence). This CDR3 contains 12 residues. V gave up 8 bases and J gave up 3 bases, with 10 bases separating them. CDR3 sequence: CASGEPYYGYTF. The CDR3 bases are TGTGCCAGCGGAGAGCCTTACTATGGCTACACCTTC.

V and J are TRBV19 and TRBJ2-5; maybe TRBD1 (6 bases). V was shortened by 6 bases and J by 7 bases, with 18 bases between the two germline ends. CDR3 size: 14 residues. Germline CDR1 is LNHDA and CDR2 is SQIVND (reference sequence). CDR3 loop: CASSLRGNWGTQYF. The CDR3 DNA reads TGTGCCAGTAGCCTCAGGGGTAACTGGGGGACCCAGTACTTC.

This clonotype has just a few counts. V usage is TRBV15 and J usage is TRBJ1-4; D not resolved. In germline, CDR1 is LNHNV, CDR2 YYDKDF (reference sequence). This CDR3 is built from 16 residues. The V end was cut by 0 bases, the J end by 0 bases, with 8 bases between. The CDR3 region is CATSRDSASTNEKLFF. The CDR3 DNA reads TGTGCCACCAGCAGAGATTCCGCATCAACTAATGAAAAACTGTTTTTT.

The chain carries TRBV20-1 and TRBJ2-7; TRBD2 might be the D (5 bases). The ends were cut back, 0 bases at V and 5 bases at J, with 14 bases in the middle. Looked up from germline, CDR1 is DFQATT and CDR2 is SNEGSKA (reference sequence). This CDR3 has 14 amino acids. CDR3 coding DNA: TGCAGTGCTAGAGAGGCGGGCCTCTGGCACGAGCAGTACTTC. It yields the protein CSAREAGLWHEQYF.

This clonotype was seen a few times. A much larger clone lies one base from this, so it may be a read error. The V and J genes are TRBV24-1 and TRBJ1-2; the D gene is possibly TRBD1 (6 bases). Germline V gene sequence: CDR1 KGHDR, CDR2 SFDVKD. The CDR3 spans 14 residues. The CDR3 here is CATSDLDRSYGCTF. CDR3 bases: TGTGCCACCAGTGATTTAGACAGGTCCTATGGCTGCACCTTC.

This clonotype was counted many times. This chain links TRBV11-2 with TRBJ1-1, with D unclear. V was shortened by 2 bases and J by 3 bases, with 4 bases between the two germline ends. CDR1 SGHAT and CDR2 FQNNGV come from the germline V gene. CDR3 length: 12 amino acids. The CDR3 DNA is TGTGCCAGCAGCTTACCCTACACTGAAGCTTTCTTT. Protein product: CASSLPYTEAFF.

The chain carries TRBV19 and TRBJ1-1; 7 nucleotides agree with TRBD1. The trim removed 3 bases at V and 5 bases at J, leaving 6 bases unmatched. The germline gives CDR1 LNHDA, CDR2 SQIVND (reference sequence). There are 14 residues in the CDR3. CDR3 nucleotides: TGTGCCAGTAGTATCGGACAGGTGTGGACTGAAGCTTTCTTT. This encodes CASSIGQVWTEAFF.

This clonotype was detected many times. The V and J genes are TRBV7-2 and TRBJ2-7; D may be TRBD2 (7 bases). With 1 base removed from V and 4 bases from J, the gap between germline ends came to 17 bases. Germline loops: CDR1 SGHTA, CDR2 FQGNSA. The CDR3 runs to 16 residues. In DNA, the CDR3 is TGTGCCAGCAGCTTAGGGGTGCGGGGGCCCCCATACGAGCAGTACTTC. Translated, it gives CASSLGVRGPPYEQYF.